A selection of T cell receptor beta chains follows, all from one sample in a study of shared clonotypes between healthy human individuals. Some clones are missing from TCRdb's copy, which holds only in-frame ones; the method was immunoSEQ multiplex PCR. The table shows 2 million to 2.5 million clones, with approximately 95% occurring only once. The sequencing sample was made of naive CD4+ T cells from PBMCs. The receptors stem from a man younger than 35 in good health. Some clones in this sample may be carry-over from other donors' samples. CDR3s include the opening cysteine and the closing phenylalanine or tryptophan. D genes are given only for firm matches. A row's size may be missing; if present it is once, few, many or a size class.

CDR3nt: TGCGCCAGCAGCCCCGGGACAGGGAGAGATAGCGAGCAGTACTTC; CDR3aa: CASSPGTGRDSEQYF; v_gene: TRBV5-1; abundance: -; j_gene: TRBJ2-7; d_gene: TRBD1
CDR3nt: TGCGCCAGCCAGGGGGGGGAGATCTACAATGAGCAGTTCTTC; CDR3aa: CASQGGEIYNEQFF; v_gene: TRBV10-1; abundance: -; j_gene: TRBJ2-1; d_gene: -
CDR3nt: TGTGCCAGCAGCGTATGGTTAGCGTCCGAGCAGTACTTC; CDR3aa: CASSVWLASEQYF; v_gene: TRBV9; abundance: -; j_gene: TRBJ2-7; d_gene: -
CDR3nt: TGTGCCAGCAGCTTTCCCGGGGATTCTACAGATACGCAGTATTTT; CDR3aa: CASSFPGDSTDTQYF; v_gene: TRBV7-2; abundance: -; j_gene: TRBJ2-3; d_gene: -
CDR3nt: TGTGCCAGTAGTATGGGGACAGTACGCGAGCAGTACTTC; CDR3aa: CASSMGTVREQYF; v_gene: TRBV19; abundance: -; j_gene: TRBJ2-7; d_gene: TRBD1
CDR3nt: TGTGCCAGCACCCTAGGGAGGACTAGCGGTTTATACGAGCAGTACTTC; CDR3aa: CASTLGRTSGLYEQYF; v_gene: TRBV28; abundance: -; j_gene: TRBJ2-7; d_gene: TRBD2
CDR3nt: TGTGCCAGCAGTGGGCGGGAGAGAGGGGAGCTGTTTTTT; CDR3aa: CASSGRERGELFF; v_gene: TRBV2; abundance: -; j_gene: TRBJ2-2; d_gene: TRBD2
CDR3nt: TGTGCCAGCCTAATGTCGTCGTCGAGCACTGAAGCTTTCTTT; CDR3aa: CASLMSSSSTEAFF; v_gene: TRBV28; abundance: -; j_gene: TRBJ1-1; d_gene: -
CDR3nt: TGTGCCAGCAGGACCGACAGTAACTATGGCTACACCTTC; CDR3aa: CASRTDSNYGYTF; v_gene: TRBV2; abundance: -; j_gene: TRBJ1-2; d_gene: -
CDR3nt: TGCAGCGTCCCTCGGACTGGGGAGACCCAGTACTTC; CDR3aa: CSVPRTGETQYF; v_gene: TRBV29-1; abundance: once; j_gene: TRBJ2-5; d_gene: -
CDR3nt: TGTGCCAGCGAGGTAGGCGGGAGGGGAGAGCAGTACTTC; CDR3aa: CASEVGGRGEQYF; v_gene: TRBV2; abundance: -; j_gene: TRBJ2-7; d_gene: TRBD2
CDR3nt: TGCGCCAGCAGCAAAGAGGGTGGGGACTCCCTGGGGACCGGGGAGCTGTTTTTT; CDR3aa: CASSKEGGDSLGTGELFF; v_gene: TRBV4-1; abundance: -; j_gene: TRBJ2-2; d_gene: -
CDR3nt: TGTGCCAGCAGTTACTCGATAACGAACACTGAAGCTTTCTTT; CDR3aa: CASSYSITNTEAFF; v_gene: TRBV6-6; abundance: -; j_gene: TRBJ1-1; d_gene: -
CDR3nt: TGTGCCAGCAGTTACATGACAGGGGGTAATGAAAAACTGTTTTTT; CDR3aa: CASSYMTGGNEKLFF; v_gene: TRBV6-6; abundance: -; j_gene: TRBJ1-4; d_gene: TRBD1
CDR3nt: TGTGCCAGCAGCCCCCAACAGGGCGGCGGCTACACCTTC; CDR3aa: CASSPQQGGGYTF; v_gene: TRBV28; abundance: -; j_gene: TRBJ1-2; d_gene: -
CDR3nt: TGCAGCGTTGGATTAGGACTGAAGCAAGAGACCCAGTACTTC; CDR3aa: CSVGLGLKQETQYF; v_gene: TRBV29-1; abundance: -; j_gene: TRBJ2-5; d_gene: -
CDR3nt: TGTGCCAGCAGCTTAGACGGACCTAATGAAAAACTGTTTTTT; CDR3aa: CASSLDGPNEKLFF; v_gene: TRBV7-9; abundance: -; j_gene: TRBJ1-4; d_gene: -
CDR3nt: TGTGCCAGCAGCGTTTCCGGGACAGCCCAAGAGACCCAGTACTTC; CDR3aa: CASSVSGTAQETQYF; v_gene: TRBV7-9; abundance: -; j_gene: TRBJ2-5; d_gene: TRBD1
CDR3nt: TGTGCCAGCAGCCAATTTGAGGCACATCTCATCTACGAGCAGTACTTC; CDR3aa: CASSQFEAHLIYEQYF; v_gene: TRBV14; abundance: -; j_gene: TRBJ2-7; d_gene: -
CDR3nt: TGTGCCAGCAGTTACAACTCGCCAGAGATCGGTGGCTACACCTTC; CDR3aa: CASSYNSPEIGGYTF; v_gene: TRBV6-6; abundance: -; j_gene: TRBJ1-2; d_gene: -
CDR3nt: TGTGCCAGCAGCGTAGCAGGACTCAGCTACGAGCAGTACTTC; CDR3aa: CASSVAGLSYEQYF; v_gene: TRBV9; abundance: -; j_gene: TRBJ2-7; d_gene: -
CDR3nt: TGTGCCAGCAGCTTACGGCAGGGGTACGAGCAGTACTTC; CDR3aa: CASSLRQGYEQYF; v_gene: TRBV7-3; abundance: -; j_gene: TRBJ2-7; d_gene: -
CDR3nt: TGTGCCAGCAGCAACGGACGGGGAGTGGGTGAAAAACTGTTTTTT; CDR3aa: CASSNGRGVGEKLFF; v_gene: TRBV5-6; abundance: -; j_gene: TRBJ1-4; d_gene: -
CDR3nt: TGCGCCAGCAGCTTGGGCGTAAGCACAGATACGCAGTATTTT; CDR3aa: CASSLGVSTDTQYF; v_gene: TRBV5-1; abundance: -; j_gene: TRBJ2-3; d_gene: -
CDR3nt: TGTGCCAGCTCATCGGCGGTAGCCGAGCCCCAGCATTTT; CDR3aa: CASSSAVAEPQHF; v_gene: TRBV18; abundance: once; j_gene: TRBJ1-5; d_gene: -
CDR3nt: TGTGCCAGCAGCGCCCGGACACTGGAAAACACCATATATTTT; CDR3aa: CASSARTLENTIYF; v_gene: TRBV7-2; abundance: -; j_gene: TRBJ1-3; d_gene: -
CDR3nt: TGTGCCAGCTCACCAAGGCAGGACACTGAAGCTTTCTTT; CDR3aa: CASSPRQDTEAFF; v_gene: TRBV18; abundance: -; j_gene: TRBJ1-1; d_gene: -
CDR3nt: TGTGCCACCCATCCGGCTAACACAGATACGCAGTATTTT; CDR3aa: CATHPANTDTQYF; v_gene: TRBV7-2; abundance: -; j_gene: TRBJ2-3; d_gene: -
CDR3nt: TGTGCCACCAGCAGAGATCCCGCTAGCACAGATACGCAGTATTTT; CDR3aa: CATSRDPASTDTQYF; v_gene: TRBV15; abundance: -; j_gene: TRBJ2-3; d_gene: -
CDR3nt: TGTGCCAGCAGCTTAATGGGCGGGACTAACTATGGCTACACCTTC; CDR3aa: CASSLMGGTNYGYTF; v_gene: TRBV7-8; abundance: -; j_gene: TRBJ1-2; d_gene: -
CDR3nt: TGCGCCAGCAGCCCCGGGACAGTAGCTAACTATGGCTACACCTTC; CDR3aa: CASSPGTVANYGYTF; v_gene: TRBV5-1; abundance: -; j_gene: TRBJ1-2; d_gene: TRBD1
CDR3nt: TGTGCCAGCAGCTTGCTTGCAGGGCTGGAGACCCAGTACTTC; CDR3aa: CASSLLAGLETQYF; v_gene: TRBV5-5; abundance: -; j_gene: TRBJ2-5; d_gene: -
CDR3nt: TGTGCCAGCTCACCACAGACAGGCTGGAACACTGAAGCTTTCTTT; CDR3aa: CASSPQTGWNTEAFF; v_gene: TRBV18; abundance: -; j_gene: TRBJ1-1; d_gene: -
CDR3nt: TGTGCCAGCAGCTTAGACTACGCCGGGACGAACTATGGCTACACCTTC; CDR3aa: CASSLDYAGTNYGYTF; v_gene: TRBV7-9; abundance: -; j_gene: TRBJ1-2; d_gene: -
CDR3nt: TGTGCCAGTAGTATAGGCCCCCCGGGACAGCGGATTAATAGCAATCAGCCCCAGCATTTT; CDR3aa: CASSIGPPGQRINSNQPQHF; v_gene: TRBV19; abundance: -; j_gene: TRBJ1-5; d_gene: TRBD1
CDR3nt: TGTGCCAGCAGTTACCCGGGCAGGGGCACAGATACGCAGTATTTT; CDR3aa: CASSYPGRGTDTQYF; v_gene: TRBV6-6; abundance: -; j_gene: TRBJ2-3; d_gene: -
CDR3nt: TGTGCCAGCAGCATCTCCGGGGCGACTGGAAACACCATATATTTT; CDR3aa: CASSISGATGNTIYF; v_gene: TRBV7-9; abundance: -; j_gene: TRBJ1-3; d_gene: -
CDR3nt: TGTGCCAGCAGCTCGACAGGGTTGGAGACCCAGTACTTC; CDR3aa: CASSSTGLETQYF; v_gene: TRBV7-7; abundance: -; j_gene: TRBJ2-5; d_gene: TRBD1
CDR3nt: TGTGCCAGCAGGAGGGGGGGAGCTGAGGAGACCCAGTACTTC; CDR3aa: CASRRGGAEETQYF; v_gene: TRBV5-4; abundance: once; j_gene: TRBJ2-5; d_gene: -
CDR3nt: TGCGCCAGCAGCCCCGGGATTCATGGCGCAGATACGCAGTATTTT; CDR3aa: CASSPGIHGADTQYF; v_gene: TRBV5-1; abundance: -; j_gene: TRBJ2-3; d_gene: -
CDR3nt: TGTGCCAGCAGCCCTAGCGGGAGCTCTGGGGCCAACGTCCTGACTTTC; CDR3aa: CASSPSGSSGANVLTF; v_gene: TRBV28; abundance: -; j_gene: TRBJ2-6; d_gene: TRBD2
CDR3nt: TGCGCCAGCAGCTTGTCAGGAGTAGAGACCCAGTACTTC; CDR3aa: CASSLSGVETQYF; v_gene: TRBV5-1; abundance: -; j_gene: TRBJ2-5; d_gene: -
CDR3nt: TGTGCAAGTCGCTTATCGACAGTGAACAATGAGCAGTTCTTC; CDR3aa: CASRLSTVNNEQFF; v_gene: TRBV12-2; abundance: once; j_gene: TRBJ2-1; d_gene: -
CDR3nt: TGTGCCTGGAGCCGGGGGCTGCCATCCTTACCAAATCAGCCCCAGCATTTT; CDR3aa: CAWSRGLPSLPNQPQHF; v_gene: TRBV30; abundance: -; j_gene: TRBJ1-5; d_gene: -
CDR3nt: TGTGCCAGCAGTTTCGGTGGGAGCAGGTCCTACGAGCAGTACTTC; CDR3aa: CASSFGGSRSYEQYF; v_gene: TRBV28; abundance: once; j_gene: TRBJ2-7; d_gene: -
CDR3nt: TGTGCCAGCAGTGAAATAAGGGGCTACAATGAGCAGTTCTTC; CDR3aa: CASSEIRGYNEQFF; v_gene: TRBV6-1; abundance: -; j_gene: TRBJ2-1; d_gene: -
CDR3nt: TGTGCCAGCAGGGACACAGGTGTTCAGCCCCAGCATTTT; CDR3aa: CASRDTGVQPQHF; v_gene: TRBV2; abundance: -; j_gene: TRBJ1-5; d_gene: -
CDR3nt: TGTGCCAGCAGCCTCCGGACTAGCGGTGGCGAGCAGTACTTC; CDR3aa: CASSLRTSGGEQYF; v_gene: TRBV9; abundance: -; j_gene: TRBJ2-7; d_gene: TRBD2
CDR3nt: TGTGCCAGCAGTTTGGCGGGTGTTGGACCTAATGAAAAACTGTTTTTT; CDR3aa: CASSLAGVGPNEKLFF; v_gene: TRBV27; abundance: -; j_gene: TRBJ1-4; d_gene: -
CDR3nt: TGTGCCAGTACCTTAGGTAACTATGGCTACACCTTC; CDR3aa: CASTLGNYGYTF; v_gene: TRBV19; abundance: -; j_gene: TRBJ1-2; d_gene: -
CDR3nt: TGTGCCAGCAGGACACTAACTCTTGGAAACACCATATATTTT; CDR3aa: CASRTLTLGNTIYF; v_gene: TRBV28; abundance: -; j_gene: TRBJ1-3; d_gene: -